These 13 T cell receptor beta chains originate from one sample sequenced in a study of cytomegalovirus exposure and HLA in healthy donors. Primers for the PCR totalled 60 Vbeta and 13 Jbeta. The table came from immunoSEQ multiplex PCR; TCRdb's copy has only in-frame clones and leaves some out. The table lists some 200,000 clones, almost 85% of them singletons. The specimen sequenced was PBMCs. The source is a woman between 40 and 55 years old in good health and CMV-seronegative.

The sample holds a few counts of this clone. The chain links TRBV4-3 to TRBJ2-1; no clear D. In germline, CDR1 is LGHNA, CDR2 YSLEER. CDR3 size: 14 residues. V was pared by 1 base and J by 3 bases, with 7 bases between. This CDR3 reads CASSQVFGYNEQFF. The DNA of the CDR3 is TGCGCCAGCAGCCAAGTCTTCGGCTACAATGAGCAGTTCTTC.

The chain combines TRBV7-8 with TRBJ2-4; 7 bases agree with TRBD1. CDR1 and CDR2 from the germline V gene are SGHVS and FQNEAQ. The ends lost 5 bases at V and 9 bases at J; junction bases unmatched: 10. CDR3 length equals 14 residues. The CDR3 DNA sequence: TGTGCCAGCAGCAGGGGGACAGAAGGGCTCATTCAGTACTTC. It encodes CASSRGTEGLIQYF. Looking up the rest from reference TRBV7-8 and TRBJ2-4 gives the full variable domain: GAGVSQSPRYKVAKRGQDVALRCDPISGHVSLFWYQQALGQGPEFLTYFQNEAQLDKSGLPSDRFFAERPEGSVSTLKIQRTQQEDSAVYLCASSRGTEGLIQYFGAGTRLSVL.

For this clone: The same CDR3 also results from other DNA sequences found in this sample. The chain is built from TRBV11-2 and TRBJ1-3; no definite D call. The CDR3 runs to 13 residues. CDR1 is SGHAT and CDR2 is FQNNGV in the germline V gene. The V and J ends lost 5 bases and 0 bases respectively, with 5 bases between them. In DNA form, the CDR3 reads TGTGCCAGCAGCCCCTCCTCTGGAAACACCATATATTTT. Its translation: CASSPSSGNTIYF.

This chain links TRBV11-3 with TRBJ2-7; D possibly corresponds to TRBD2 (5 bases). V was clipped by 1 base and J by 2 bases, with 9 bases between them. The germline V gene encodes CDR1 SGHNT and CDR2 YENEEA. This CDR3 region has 14 residues. This CDR3 reads CASSLVGVTYEQYF. CDR3 nucleotides: TGTGCCAGCAGCTTAGTCGGGGTCACCTACGAGCAGTACTTC.

The rearrangement links TRBV6-5 to TRBJ1-2, with D possibly matching TRBD1 (6 bases). V lost 7 bases, J lost 4 bases, and 10 bases lay in between. The germline V gene encodes CDR1 MNHEY and CDR2 SVGAGI. CDR3 length equals 12 residues. DNA for the CDR3: TGTGCCAGCAAGGACAGCAGCTATGGCTACACCTTC. It encodes CASKDSSYGYTF.

This clone was seen a few times. This chain uses TRBV6-5 with TRBJ2-7; D possibly corresponds to TRBD1 (6 bases). Germline V gives CDR1 MNHEY, CDR2 SVGAGI. This CDR3 region has 15 residues. Trimming shortened V by 6 bases and J by 3 bases, and 18 bases separated the two germline ends. This CDR3 is CASRPRGTWNYEQYF. The CDR3 region has the DNA TGTGCCAGCAGACCCCGTGGGACATGGAACTACGAGCAGTACTTC.

The V and J genes are TRBV2 and TRBJ2-2; D might be TRBD2 (5 bases). In germline, CDR1 is SNHLY, CDR2 FYNNEI. The V gene lost 5 bases and the J gene lost 5 bases, with 18 bases spanning the gap. This CDR3 contains 16 residues. The CDR3 DNA reads TGTGCCAGCAGTCCCTATGGACCTTCGGGGACCGGGGAGCTGTTTTTT. Its protein product is CASSPYGPSGTGELFF.

The chain has TRBV5-8 and TRBJ1-5, with a weak D call TRBD1 (5 bases). CDR1 is SGHTS, CDR2 YDEGEE, per germline. The CDR3 has 15 amino acids. The ends were cut back, 2 bases at V and 2 bases at J, with 11 bases in the middle. In DNA, the CDR3 is TGTGCCAGCAGCTTCCAGGGAACGGGCAATCAGCCCCAGCATTTT. It yields the protein CASSFQGTGNQPQHF. Complete variable domain (other parts from reference TRBV5-8 and TRBJ1-5): EAGVTQSPTHLIKTRGQQATLRCSPISGHTSVYWYQQALGLGLQFLLWYDEGEERNRGNFPPRFSGRQFPNYSSELNVNALELEDSALYLCASSFQGTGNQPQHFGDGTRLSIL.

V gene TRBV14 combines with J gene TRBJ2-6; D might be TRBD2 (6 bases). V lost 4 bases and J 2 bases, leaving 12 bases between the germline ends. The CDR3 extends over 16 amino acids. In germline, CDR1 is SGHDN, CDR2 FVKESK. The CDR3 region has the DNA TGTGCCAGCAGCCGGATCGGGAGTGCTGGGGCCAACGTCCTGACTTTC. It encodes CASSRIGSAGANVLTF.

The CDR3 reads CASSENRAGDQPQHF. In DNA form, the CDR3 reads TGCGCCAGCAGCGAGAACAGGGCGGGAGATCAGCCCCAGCATTTT. The chain recombines TRBV4-3 with TRBJ1-5, with a tentative D call TRBD1 (6 bases). Trimming removed 5 bases from V and 5 bases from J, with 16 bases in between. CDR3 length: 15 residues. Germline assignment: CDR1 LGHNA and CDR2 YSLEER.

The V call is TRBV6-6, the J call TRBJ1-2; D not certain. CDR1 and CDR2 (germline): MNHNY, SVGAGI (reference sequence). This CDR3 has 11 residues. With 4 bases removed from V and 7 bases from J, the gap between germline ends came to 7 bases. CDR3 DNA sequence: TGTGCCAGCAGTTCCCGGGGTGGCTACACCTTC. This sequence encodes CASSSRGGYTF.

V gene TRBV4-1 combines with J gene TRBJ2-5; TRBD2 might be the D (6 bases). The V end lost 3 bases, the J end lost 3 bases, and 14 bases lay between the germline ends. Germline V gene lookup returns CDR1 MGHRA and CDR2 YSYEKL. This CDR3 has 15 residues. In nucleotides, the CDR3 is TGCGCCAGCAGCCAGGGGAGCACGGGGGAAGAGACCCAGTACTTC. Its protein is CASSQGSTGEETQYF.

This clone occurred once. V is TRBV9 and J is TRBJ1-3; D ambiguous. The CDR3 has 14 amino acids. Between the trimmed V and J ends, which lost 1 base and 0 bases, there was a span of 5 bases. Germline V gene data show CDR1 as SGDLS and CDR2 as YYNGEE. CDR3 amino acids: CASSVLGSGNTIYF. For the CDR3, the DNA is TGTGCCAGCAGCGTACTCGGCTCTGGAAACACCATATATTTT.